These 28 T cell receptor beta chains originate from one sample sequenced in a study of OX40 agonist ivuxolimab in advanced cancers. The data were produced by immunoSEQ multiplex PCR, yet TCRdb's version contains in-frame clones alone and is incomplete. The sample lists around 94,000 clones, more than 75% seen once, with under 0.35% in the top ten. The sequences come from CD4+ or CD8+ T cells sorted from blood, collected in a trial of the OX40 agonist ivuxolimab. The origin of the receptors is an adult with an advanced solid tumor such as melanoma, head and neck, liver or kidney cancer.

This clone was observed once. J is TRBJ2-3 and V is TRBV11-3, with TRBD1 matching over 8 bases. Trimming removed 2 bases from V and 5 bases from J; junction bases left unmatched: 3. The germline V gene has CDR1 SGHNT and CDR2 YENEEA. This CDR3 has 14 amino acids. The CDR3 coding sequence is TGTGCCAGCAGCTTACAGGGGGCGCAAGATACGCAGTATTTT. This encodes CASSLQGAQDTQYF.

The V gene is TRBV19, the J gene TRBJ1-3, with 7 positions matching TRBD1. CDR3 size: 15 residues. With V trimmed by 2 bases and J by 7 bases, 8 bases remained unmatched. Germline V lookup: CDR1 LNHDA, CDR2 SQIVND (reference sequence). The CDR3 DNA is TGTGCCAGTAGTATACGACAGGGCGGATGGAACACCATATATTTT. It specifies CASSIRQGGWNTIYF.

J is TRBJ1-4 and V is TRBV5-4; TRBD1 agrees at 8 bases. CDR1 and CDR2 (germline): SGHNT, YYREEE (reference sequence). Germline trimming cut 4 bases from V and 1 base from J; bases unmatched to any gene: 3. The CDR3 has 15 amino acids. The CDR3 nucleotides read TGTGCCAGCAGCCCAGACAGGGGAACTAATGAAAAACTGTTTTTT. Translating gives CASSPDRGTNEKLFF.

This clone was recorded once. The J gene is TRBJ2-7, the V gene TRBV7-9, with no clear D. There are 16 residues in the CDR3. V was cut by 0 bases and J by 1 base, with 13 bases left in between. Looked up from germline, CDR1 is SEHNR and CDR2 is FQNEAQ (reference sequence). The CDR3, as DNA: TGTGCCAGCAGCTTAGCGCCCTCGGGCTTTTCCTACGAGCAGTACTTC. Translation: CASSLAPSGFSYEQYF.

V usage is TRBV7-2 and J usage is TRBJ2-5; tentative D call: TRBD1 (6 bases). CDR1 is SGHTA, CDR2 FQGNSA, per germline. The CDR3 extends over 14 amino acids. Trimming took off 4 bases at V and 10 bases at J, with 19 bases between the two ends. DNA for the CDR3: TGTGCCAGCAGCTCACATGGGACAATCTTCCTCCAGTACTTC. Residues: CASSSHGTIFLQYF.

The V call is TRBV19, the J call TRBJ1-1; 8 bases are shared with TRBD1. The CDR3 covers 14 residues. J lost 1 base, V lost 4 bases, and 2 bases had no gene match. Per the germline V gene, CDR1 is LNHDA and CDR2 is SQIVND (reference sequence). The CDR3 loop is CASSNRGENTEAFF. The CDR3 region has the DNA TGTGCCAGTAGTAACAGGGGGGAGAACACTGAAGCTTTCTTT.

The chain joins TRBV12-2 to TRBJ1-4; the listed D gene, TRBD1, was not tested against the DNA. TRBV12-2 is shown as a pseudogene. The CDR3 extends over 16 amino acids. CDR3 residues: CASRLVYIGGNEKLFF. In DNA, the CDR3 is TGTGCAAGTCGCTTAGTTTACATAGGGGGCAATGAAAAACTGTTTTTT.

This chain joins TRBV19 and TRBJ1-6; TRBD1 matches 7 bases. V lost 6 bases and J lost 5; bases outside the gene matches: 7. This CDR3 has 15 amino acids. Germline V gene sequence: CDR1 LNHDA, CDR2 SQIVND (reference sequence). The CDR3 reads CASRYLTGDNSPLHF. CDR3 bases: TGTGCCAGTAGGTACCTTACAGGGGATAATTCACCCCTCCACTTT.

The chain uses TRBV11-2 and TRBJ2-3; 7 positions agree with TRBD1. V dropped 5 bases and J dropped 6; count of bases not matched to a gene: 14. Looked up from germline, CDR1 is SGHAT and CDR2 is FQNNGV. This CDR3 has 16 residues. DNA of the CDR3: TGTGCCAGCAGCCCCCGAACAGGGGTCCGCGGGGATACGCAGTATTTT. Translation: CASSPRTGVRGDTQYF. Using reference TRBV11-2 and TRBJ2-3 for the parts outside the CDR3, the full variable domain is EAGVAQSPRYKIIEKRQSVAFWCNPISGHATLYWYQQILGQGPKLLIQFQNNGVVDDSQLPKDRFSAERLKGVDSTLKIQPAKLEDSAVYLCASSPRTGVRGDTQYFGPGTRLTVL.

The chain joins TRBV7-8 to TRBJ1-4; D uncertain. Germline-derived CDR1 and CDR2 are SGHVS and FQNEAQ. The CDR3 spans 15 residues. Trimming removed 3 bases at V and 1 base at J, with 9 bases between. CDR3 coding DNA: TGTGCCAGCAGCTTTCTCACAGAAACTAATGAAAAACTGTTTTTT. This sequence encodes CASSFLTETNEKLFF.

This chain joins TRBV5-4 and TRBJ1-4; D remains ambiguous. This CDR3 is 15 amino acids long. Germline-derived CDR1 and CDR2 are SGHNT and YYREEE (reference sequence). With 4 bases removed from V and 0 bases from J, the gap between germline ends came to 10 bases. CDR3 sequence: CASSVGRTTNEKLFF. In DNA, the CDR3 is TGTGCCAGCAGCGTAGGGAGGACAACTAATGAAAAACTGTTTTTT.

The V and J genes are TRBV2 and TRBJ2-7, with D hard to call. Germline V lookup: CDR1 SNHLY, CDR2 FYNNEI. The V and J ends lost 6 bases and 6 bases respectively, with 18 bases between them. The CDR3 is 14 amino acids. CDR3 sequence: CASSWTPSTLEQYF. For the CDR3, the DNA is TGTGCCAGCAGCTGGACCCCCTCGACTCTCGAGCAGTACTTC.

This clone occurred once. The gene calls are TRBV6-6 and TRBJ2-1; 14 positions match TRBD2. Looked up from germline, CDR1 is MNHNY and CDR2 is SVGAGI (reference sequence). The V and J ends lost 7 bases and 9 bases, in that order; junction bases with no gene match: 8. CDR3 size: 15 residues. The CDR3 DNA sequence: TGTGCCAGCAAAGGACTAGCGGGGGGTAGGAGTGAGCAGTTCTTC. Translating it yields CASKGLAGGRSEQFF.

V and J are TRBV6-1 and TRBJ1-6; D perhaps matches TRBD1 (6 bases). The CDR3 runs 15 residues. CDR1 is MNHNS, CDR2 SASEGT, per germline. V lost 1 base and J lost 8, with 12 bases in between. The CDR3 DNA sequence: TGTGCCAGCAGTGAAGTTGGGGGGCAATATTCACCCCTCCACTTT. Translating it yields CASSEVGGQYSPLHF.

The chain combines TRBV7-2 with TRBJ1-5; a possible D gene is TRBD1 (5 bases). Deletions cut 4 bases from V and 6 bases from J, with 19 bases between. Germline CDR1 and CDR2: SGHTA and FQGNSA. The CDR3 totals 16 residues. The CDR3 nucleotides read TGTGCCAGCAGCTCCCAGGGACCTGGGGGGAGTCAGCCCCAGCATTTT. As protein: CASSSQGPGGSQPQHF.

The chain uses TRBV7-2 and TRBJ2-7; D is unclear. CDR3 length: 14 residues. Germline V gene data show CDR1 as SGHTA and CDR2 as FQGNSA. V was cut by 2 bases and J by 0 bases, with 8 bases left in between. CDR3 sequence (DNA): TGTGCCAGCAGCTTAACGAGAAGCTCCTACGAGCAGTACTTC. It is translated as CASSLTRSSYEQYF. The full variable domain, with the rest looked up from reference TRBV7-2 and TRBJ2-7, is GAGVSQSPSNKVTEKGKDVELRCDPISGHTALYWYRQSLGQGLEFLIYFQGNSAPDKSGLPSDRFSAERTGGSVSTLTIQRTQQEDSAVYLCASSLTRSSYEQYFGPGTRLTVT.

The chain uses TRBV30 and TRBJ1-6; D gene uncertain. CDR1 and CDR2 from the germline V gene are GTSNPN and SVGIG (reference sequence). The V end lost 2 bases, the J end lost 5 bases, and 13 bases lay between the germline ends. The CDR3 contains 15 residues. The CDR3 DNA reads TGTGCCTGGAGTCCCAGGCTCGGCGATAATTCACCCCTCCACTTT. Residues: CAWSPRLGDNSPLHF. The full variable domain, its missing parts supplied by reference TRBV30 and TRBJ1-6, is SQTIHQWPATLVQPVGSPLSLECTVEGTSNPNLYWYRQAAGRGLQLLFYSVGIGQISSEVPQNLSASRPQDRQFILSSKKLLLSDSGFYLCAWSPRLGDNSPLHFGNGTRLTVT.

The chain combines TRBV6-1 with TRBJ1-1; D remains unclear. Trimming cost V 2 bases and J 0 bases, with 7 bases left between them. Germline assignment: CDR1 MNHNS and CDR2 SASEGT. This CDR3 spans 14 amino acids. In DNA, the CDR3 is TGTGCCAGCAGTGAAAAGGGAATGAACACTGAAGCTTTCTTT. As protein: CASSEKGMNTEAFF.

The gene calls are TRBV9 and TRBJ1-2, with TRBD1 identical over 7 bases. Germline V lookup: CDR1 SGDLS, CDR2 YYNGEE. J gave up 5 bases and V 0 bases, and 4 bases lay outside the gene matches. The CDR3 extends over 14 amino acids. The CDR3, as DNA: TGTGCCAGCAGCGTAGACAGGGGCTTGTATGGCTACACCTTC. It is translated as CASSVDRGLYGYTF.

The V gene is TRBV7-2, the J gene TRBJ1-2, with D hard to call. Germline V CDR1 and CDR2: SGHTA, FQGNSA. The CDR3 consists of 14 residues. Trimming took 5 bases from V and 8 from J, leaving 18 bases between them. CDR3 sequence reads: CASSQGGSSKGYTF. The CDR3 region has the DNA TGTGCCAGCAGCCAAGGAGGGTCTTCCAAAGGCTACACCTTC.

The chain employs TRBV18 and TRBJ1-5, with unresolved D. This CDR3 has 13 amino acids. Trimming shortened V by 1 base and J by 6 bases, and 7 bases separated the two germline ends. Germline CDR1 is KGHSH and CDR2 is LQKENI. The CDR3 region has the DNA TGTGCCAGCTCACCACAGGGCGGTCAGCCCCAGCATTTT. This translates into CASSPQGGQPQHF.

The chain has TRBV5-6 and TRBJ2-2; D is perhaps TRBD1 (5 bases). Germline V gene data show CDR1 as SGHDT and CDR2 as YYEEEE. Trimming stripped 1 base from V and 5 bases from J, with 18 bases between. The CDR3 consists of 17 residues. The CDR3 nucleotides read TGTGCCAGCAGCTTGCCGCGCGTAAGGGGCGGTACCGGGGAGCTGTTTTTT. Its protein is CASSLPRVRGGTGELFF.

The chain employs TRBV5-1 and TRBJ2-3, with no clear D. CDR1 and CDR2 from the germline V gene are SGHRS and YFSETQ. This CDR3 comprises 13 residues. Trimming took off 2 bases at V and 0 bases at J, with 4 bases between the two ends. CDR3 loop: CASSLQSTDTQYF. CDR3 sequence (DNA): TGCGCCAGCAGCTTACAAAGCACAGATACGCAGTATTTT. The full variable domain, rest sourced from reference TRBV5-1 and TRBJ2-3, is KAGVTQTPRYLIKTRGQQVTLSCSPISGHRSVSWYQQTPGQGLQFLFEYFSETQRNKGNFPGRFSGRQFSNSRSEMNVSTLELGDSALYLCASSLQSTDTQYFGPGTRLTVL.

This chain uses TRBV19 with TRBJ1-1; maybe TRBD1 (5 bases). The V gene's germline CDR1 is LNHDA and CDR2 SQIVND (reference sequence). V was cut by 8 bases and J by 0 bases, with 13 bases left in between. The CDR3 length is 14 residues. This chain's CDR3 is CASLPGRMNTEAFF. CDR3 nucleotides: TGTGCCAGTCTTCCGGGACGGATGAACACTGAAGCTTTCTTT.

The rearrangement uses TRBV7-2 and TRBJ1-1; the D is unclear. The germline CDR1 and CDR2 sequences are SGHTA and FQGNSA. CDR3 size: 13 residues. Deletions cut 5 bases from V and 7 bases from J, with 14 bases between. The chain's CDR3 is CASSRSSGDEAFF. In DNA, the CDR3 is TGTGCCAGCAGCCGATCCTCGGGTGATGAAGCTTTCTTT.

V usage is TRBV4-2 and J usage is TRBJ2-3; 8 bases fit TRBD2. There are 17 residues in the CDR3. Germline-derived CDR1 and CDR2 are LGHNA and YNFKEQ. The ends lost 0 bases at V and 5 bases at J; junction bases unmatched: 10. CDR3 residues: CASSQDTQRGSIDTQYF. The CDR3, as DNA: TGTGCCAGCAGCCAAGATACCCAGCGGGGGTCGATAGATACGCAGTATTTT.

This chain connects TRBV7-3 to TRBJ2-3; D perhaps matches TRBD2 (5 bases). Germline CDR1 is SGHTA and CDR2 is FQGTGA. V was trimmed by 0 bases and J by 1 base, leaving 5 bases between them. The CDR3 is made up of 14 amino acids. CDR3 in DNA: TGTGCCAGCAGCTTAACTAGCGGCACAGATACGCAGTATTTT. This sequence encodes CASSLTSGTDTQYF.

The rearrangement uses TRBV5-1 and TRBJ2-3; D ambiguous. Germline CDR1 reads SGHRS; CDR2 reads YFSETQ. The CDR3 has 14 residues. The V and J ends lost 2 bases and 0 bases respectively, with 7 bases between them. This CDR3 is CASSLSESTDTQYF. The CDR3 region has the DNA TGCGCCAGCAGCTTAAGCGAGAGCACAGATACGCAGTATTTT.